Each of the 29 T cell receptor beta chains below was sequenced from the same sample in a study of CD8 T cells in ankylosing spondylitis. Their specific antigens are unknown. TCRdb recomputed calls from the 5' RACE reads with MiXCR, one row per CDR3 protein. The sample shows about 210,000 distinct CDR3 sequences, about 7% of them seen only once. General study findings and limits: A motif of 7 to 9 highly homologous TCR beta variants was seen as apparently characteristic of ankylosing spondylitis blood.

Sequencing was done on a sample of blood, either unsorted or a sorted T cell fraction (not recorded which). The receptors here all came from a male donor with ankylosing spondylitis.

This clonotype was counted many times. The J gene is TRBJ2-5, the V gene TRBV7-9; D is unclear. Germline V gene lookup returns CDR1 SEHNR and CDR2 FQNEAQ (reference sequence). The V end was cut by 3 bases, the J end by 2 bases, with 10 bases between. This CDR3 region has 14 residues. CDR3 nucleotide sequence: TGTGCCAGCAGCTTTTACAAATTACAAGAGACCCAGTACTTC. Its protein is CASSFYKLQETQYF.

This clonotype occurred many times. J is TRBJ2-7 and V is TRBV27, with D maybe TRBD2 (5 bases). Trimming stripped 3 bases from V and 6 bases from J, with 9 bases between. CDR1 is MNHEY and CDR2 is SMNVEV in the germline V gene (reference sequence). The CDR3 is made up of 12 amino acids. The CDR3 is CASSFFGSEQYF. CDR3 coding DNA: TGTGCCAGCAGTTTTTTTGGGAGCGAGCAGTACTTC.

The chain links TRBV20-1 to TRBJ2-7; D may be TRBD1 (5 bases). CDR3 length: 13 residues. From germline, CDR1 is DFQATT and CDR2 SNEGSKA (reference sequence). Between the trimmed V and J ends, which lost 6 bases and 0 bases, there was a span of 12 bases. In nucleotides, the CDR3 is TGCAGTGCAAGGACACCCGCCTCCTACGAGCAGTACTTC. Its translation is CSARTPASYEQYF.

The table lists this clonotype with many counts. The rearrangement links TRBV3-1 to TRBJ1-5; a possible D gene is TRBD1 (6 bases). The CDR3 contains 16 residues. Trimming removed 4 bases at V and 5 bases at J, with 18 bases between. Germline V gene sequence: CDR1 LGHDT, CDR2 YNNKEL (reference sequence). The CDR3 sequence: CASSPLGQLPDQPQHF. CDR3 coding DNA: TGTGCCAGCAGCCCCTTGGGACAACTTCCCGATCAGCCCCAGCATTTT.

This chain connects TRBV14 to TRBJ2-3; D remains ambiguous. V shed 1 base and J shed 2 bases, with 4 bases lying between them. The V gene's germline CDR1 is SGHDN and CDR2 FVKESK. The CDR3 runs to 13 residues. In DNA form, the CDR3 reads TGTGCCAGCAGCCAAGCCGTCACAGATACGCAGTATTTT. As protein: CASSQAVTDTQYF.

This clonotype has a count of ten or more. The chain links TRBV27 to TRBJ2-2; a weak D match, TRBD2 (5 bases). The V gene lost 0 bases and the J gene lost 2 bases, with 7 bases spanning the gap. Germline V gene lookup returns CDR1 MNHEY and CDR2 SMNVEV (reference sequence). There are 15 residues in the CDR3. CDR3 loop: CASSLSEANTGELFF. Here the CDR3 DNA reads TGTGCCAGCAGTTTATCGGAGGCAAACACCGGGGAGCTGTTTTTT.

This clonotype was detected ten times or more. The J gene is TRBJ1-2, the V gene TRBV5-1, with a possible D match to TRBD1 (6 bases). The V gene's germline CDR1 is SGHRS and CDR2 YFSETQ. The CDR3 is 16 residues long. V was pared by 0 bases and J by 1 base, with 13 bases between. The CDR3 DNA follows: TGCGCCAGCAGCTTGGCTATGGCAGGGGATAACTATGGCTACACCTTC. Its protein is CASSLAMAGDNYGYTF.

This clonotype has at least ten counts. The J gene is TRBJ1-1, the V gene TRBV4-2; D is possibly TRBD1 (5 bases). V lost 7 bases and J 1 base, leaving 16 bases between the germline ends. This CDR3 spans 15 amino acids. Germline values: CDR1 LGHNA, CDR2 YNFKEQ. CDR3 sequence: CASNNQGHRNTEAFF. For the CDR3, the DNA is TGTGCCAGCAACAACCAAGGACACCGGAACACTGAAGCTTTCTTT.

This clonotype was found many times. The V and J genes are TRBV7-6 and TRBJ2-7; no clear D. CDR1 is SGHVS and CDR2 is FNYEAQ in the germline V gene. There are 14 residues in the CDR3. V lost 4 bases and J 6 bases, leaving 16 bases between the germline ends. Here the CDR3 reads CASSYDDTAVEQYF. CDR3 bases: TGTGCCAGCAGCTACGACGATACGGCGGTCGAGCAGTACTTC.

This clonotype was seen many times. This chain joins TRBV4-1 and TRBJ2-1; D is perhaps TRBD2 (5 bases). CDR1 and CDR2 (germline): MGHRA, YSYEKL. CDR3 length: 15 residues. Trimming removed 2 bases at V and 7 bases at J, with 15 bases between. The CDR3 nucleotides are TGCGCCAGCAGCCAATGGGGTGGGAGTAGAAATGAGCAGTTCTTC. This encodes CASSQWGGSRNEQFF.

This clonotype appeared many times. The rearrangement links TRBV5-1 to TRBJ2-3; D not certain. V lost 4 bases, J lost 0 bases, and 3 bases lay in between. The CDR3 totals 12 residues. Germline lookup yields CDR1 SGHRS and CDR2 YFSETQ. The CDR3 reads CASSTSTDTQYF. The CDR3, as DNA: TGCGCCAGCAGCACCAGCACAGATACGCAGTATTTT.

The CDR3 DNA sequence: TGCGCCAGCAGCATACTGCTAGCGGATTCCTACAATGAGCAGTTCTTC. This translates into CASSILLADSYNEQFF. The chain links TRBV5-1 to TRBJ2-1, with TRBD2 matching over 7 bases. Germline V gene data show CDR1 as SGHRS and CDR2 as YFSETQ. Trimming removed 4 bases from V and 1 base from J; junction bases left unmatched: 8. This CDR3 spans 16 amino acids.

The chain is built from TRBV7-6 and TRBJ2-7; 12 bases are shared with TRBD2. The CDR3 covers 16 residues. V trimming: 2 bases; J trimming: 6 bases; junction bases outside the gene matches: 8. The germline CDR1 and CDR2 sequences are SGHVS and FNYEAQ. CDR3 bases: TGTGCCAGCAGCTTAACCCGTCCTAGCGGGAGGGGCGAGCAGTACTTC. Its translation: CASSLTRPSGRGEQYF.

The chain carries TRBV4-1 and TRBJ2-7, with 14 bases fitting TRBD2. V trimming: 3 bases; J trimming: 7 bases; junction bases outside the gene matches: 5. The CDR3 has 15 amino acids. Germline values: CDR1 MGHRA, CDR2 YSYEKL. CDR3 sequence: CASSQLTSGRGEQYF. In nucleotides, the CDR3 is TGCGCCAGCAGCCAGTTGACTAGCGGGAGGGGGGAGCAGTACTTC.

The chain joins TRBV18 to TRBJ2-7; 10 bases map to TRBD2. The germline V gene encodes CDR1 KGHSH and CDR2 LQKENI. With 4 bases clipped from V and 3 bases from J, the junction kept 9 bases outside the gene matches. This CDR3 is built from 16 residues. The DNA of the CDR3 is TGTGCCAGCTCACTCACCACCCTAGCGGGAGTCTACGAGCAGTACTTC. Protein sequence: CASSLTTLAGVYEQYF.

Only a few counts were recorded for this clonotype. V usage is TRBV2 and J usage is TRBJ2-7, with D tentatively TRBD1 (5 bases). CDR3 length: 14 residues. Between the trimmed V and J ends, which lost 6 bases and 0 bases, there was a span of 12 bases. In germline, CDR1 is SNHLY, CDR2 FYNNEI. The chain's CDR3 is CASSMTENSYEQYF. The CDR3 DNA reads TGTGCCAGCAGCATGACAGAGAACTCCTACGAGCAGTACTTC. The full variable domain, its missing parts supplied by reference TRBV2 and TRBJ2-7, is EPEVTQTPSHQVTQMGQEVILRCVPISNHLYFYWYRQILGQKVEFLVSFYNNEISEKSEIFDDQFSVERPDGSNFTLKIRSTKLEDSAMYFCASSMTENSYEQYFGPGTRLTVT.

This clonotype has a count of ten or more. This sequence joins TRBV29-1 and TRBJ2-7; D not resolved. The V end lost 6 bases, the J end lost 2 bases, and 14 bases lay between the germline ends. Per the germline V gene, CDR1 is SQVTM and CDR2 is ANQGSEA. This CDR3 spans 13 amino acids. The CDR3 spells CSVVASGAYEQYF. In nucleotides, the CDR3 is TGCAGCGTCGTTGCGAGTGGGGCCTACGAGCAGTACTTC.

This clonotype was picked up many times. The CDR3 coding sequence is TGTGCCAGCAGTTATCCGGGCAGGGGGTTGACAGATACGCAGTATTTT. Its translation is CASSYPGRGLTDTQYF. The chain links TRBV7-2 to TRBJ2-3; 7 bases agree with TRBD1. The CDR3 is made up of 16 amino acids. V lost 6 bases and J lost 3; bases outside the gene matches: 12. Germline CDR1 is SGHTA and CDR2 is FQGNSA.

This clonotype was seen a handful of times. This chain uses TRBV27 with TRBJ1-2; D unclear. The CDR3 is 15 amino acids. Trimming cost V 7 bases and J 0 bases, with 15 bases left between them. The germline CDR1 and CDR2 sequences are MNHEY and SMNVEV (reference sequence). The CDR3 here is CASTPSRGANYGYTF. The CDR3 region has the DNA TGTGCCAGCACCCCTAGTCGGGGAGCTAACTATGGCTACACCTTC.

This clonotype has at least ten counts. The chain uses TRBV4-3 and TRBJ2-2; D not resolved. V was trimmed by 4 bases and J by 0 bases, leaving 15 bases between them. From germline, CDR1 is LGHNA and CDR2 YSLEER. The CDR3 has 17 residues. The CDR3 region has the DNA TGCGCCAGCAGCCGCATGGATGGGTACGCGAACACCGGGGAGCTGTTTTTT. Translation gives CASSRMDGYANTGELFF.

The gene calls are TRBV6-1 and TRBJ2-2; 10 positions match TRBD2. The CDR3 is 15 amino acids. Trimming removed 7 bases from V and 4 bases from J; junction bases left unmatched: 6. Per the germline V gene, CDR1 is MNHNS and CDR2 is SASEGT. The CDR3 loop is CASTLAGGSTGELFF. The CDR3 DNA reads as TGTGCCAGCACCTTAGCGGGGGGTTCCACCGGGGAGCTGTTTTTT.

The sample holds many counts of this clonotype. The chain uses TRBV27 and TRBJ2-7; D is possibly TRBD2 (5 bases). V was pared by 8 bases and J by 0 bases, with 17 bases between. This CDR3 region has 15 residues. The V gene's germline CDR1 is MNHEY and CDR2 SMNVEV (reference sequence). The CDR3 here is CASSPRGGPSYEQYF. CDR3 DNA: TGTGCCAGCTCCCCTCGGGGTGGCCCCTCCTACGAGCAGTACTTC.

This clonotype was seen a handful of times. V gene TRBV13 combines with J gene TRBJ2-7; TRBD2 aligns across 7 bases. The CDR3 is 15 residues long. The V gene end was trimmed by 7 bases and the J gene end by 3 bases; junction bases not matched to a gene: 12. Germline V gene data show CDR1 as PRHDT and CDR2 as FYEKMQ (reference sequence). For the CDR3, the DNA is TGTGCCAGCACCGGAAAGGGGAGGGACGGCTACGAGCAGTACTTC. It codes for CASTGKGRDGYEQYF.

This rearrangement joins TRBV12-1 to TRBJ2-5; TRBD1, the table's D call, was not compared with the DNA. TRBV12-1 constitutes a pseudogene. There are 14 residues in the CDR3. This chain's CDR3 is CASSPGLGFETQYF. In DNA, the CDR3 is TGTGCCAGCAGCCCCGGGCTGGGCTTCGAGACCCAGTACTTC.

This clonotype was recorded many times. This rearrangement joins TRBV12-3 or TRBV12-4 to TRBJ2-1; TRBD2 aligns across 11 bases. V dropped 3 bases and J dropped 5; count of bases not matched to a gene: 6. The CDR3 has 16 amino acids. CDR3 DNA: TGTGCCAGCAGTTTCCATACTAGCGGGGGAAACAATGAGCAGTTCTTC. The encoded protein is CASSFHTSGGNNEQFF.

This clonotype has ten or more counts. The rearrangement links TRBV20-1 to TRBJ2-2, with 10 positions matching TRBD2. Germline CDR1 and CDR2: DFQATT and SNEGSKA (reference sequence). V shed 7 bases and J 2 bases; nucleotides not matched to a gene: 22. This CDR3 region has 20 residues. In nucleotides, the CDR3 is TGCAGTGTCCAGGGCCGATGGCCTAGCGGGAGAAAGTTAAACACCGGGGAGCTGTTTTTT. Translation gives CSVQGRWPSGRKLNTGELFF.

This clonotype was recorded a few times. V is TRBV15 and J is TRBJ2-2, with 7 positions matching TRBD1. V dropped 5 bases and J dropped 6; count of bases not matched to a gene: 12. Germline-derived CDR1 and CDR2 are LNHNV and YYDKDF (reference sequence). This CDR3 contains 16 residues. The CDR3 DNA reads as TGTGCCACCAGCGTCTCCGGGACAGATCGGGCCGGGGAGCTGTTTTTT. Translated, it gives CATSVSGTDRAGELFF. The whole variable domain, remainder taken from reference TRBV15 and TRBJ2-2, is DAMVIQNPRYQVTQFGKPVTLSCSQTLNHNVMYWYQQKSSQAPKLLFHYYDKDFNNEADTPDNFQSRRPNTSFCFLDIRSPGLGDTAMYLCATSVSGTDRAGELFFGEGSRLTVL.

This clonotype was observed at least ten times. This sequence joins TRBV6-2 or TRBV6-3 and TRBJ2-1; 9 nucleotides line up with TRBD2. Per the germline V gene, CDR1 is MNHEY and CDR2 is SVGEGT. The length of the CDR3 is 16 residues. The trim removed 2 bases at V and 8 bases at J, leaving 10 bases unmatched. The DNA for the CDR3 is TGTGCCAGCAGTTACGAGGGACTAGCTCGAATTTATGAGCAGTTCTTC. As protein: CASSYEGLARIYEQFF.

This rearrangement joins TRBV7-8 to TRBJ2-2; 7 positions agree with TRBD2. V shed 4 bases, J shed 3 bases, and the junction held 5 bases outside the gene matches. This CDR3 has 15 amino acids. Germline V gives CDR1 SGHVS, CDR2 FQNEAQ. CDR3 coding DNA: TGTGCCAGCAGCTCTCGTCGGGGGGACACCGGGGAGCTGTTTTTT. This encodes CASSSRRGDTGELFF.